This T cell receptor beta chain was recovered during a study of technical replicates of blood from a few donors. This clone was detected once. Assay: immunoSEQ multiplex PCR; the TCRdb copy retains only in-frame clones and omits some. This sample has roughly 85,000 clones, with nearly 95% found just once. The V and J ends lost 1 base and 1 base, in that order; junction bases with no gene match: 7. The CDR3 spans 16 residues. The germline gives CDR1 LGHNA, CDR2 YNFKEQ. The chain combines TRBV4-2 with TRBJ2-7; 7 bases line up with TRBD1. The sequence was obtained from a human donor in good health. The sample consisted of T cells isolated from PBMCs. In nucleotides, the CDR3 is TGTGCCAGCAGCCAAGGCCGGACAGGCAAATCCTACGAGCAGTACTTC. Protein product: CASSQGRTGKSYEQYF.